The rows below give T cell receptor beta chains drawn from one sample of a study of blood T cell repertoires in COVID-19. TCRdb's copy holds only in-frame clones and misses some; the assay was immunoSEQ multiplex PCR. This table has approximately 89,000 clones, 75% to 85% appearing once. The sequenced sample consisted of peripheral blood. The receptors were sampled from a man between 65 and 80 years old with acute or convalescent COVID-19. Both conserved end residues are part of each CDR3. Fields, in order: V gene, clone size, D gene, J gene, CDR3 protein, CDR3 DNA. A D gene is named only where the DNA matches it firmly. Some rows mark clone size as missing; the rest say once, few, many or name a class of expanded clone.

TRBV28	few	TRBD2	TRBJ2-1	CASSLLSLREGRNEQFF	TGTGCCAGCAGTTTATTGTCCCTGCGGGAGGGCAGGAATGAGCAGTTCTTC
TRBV6-6	.	.	TRBJ2-5	CASSSTGTTETQYF	TGTGCCAGCAGTTCTACCGGGACAACCGAGACCCAGTACTTC
TRBV19	.	.	TRBJ2-7	CASSIPGKGSYEQYF	TGTGCCAGTAGTATCCCAGGGAAGGGCTCCTACGAGCAGTACTTC
TRBV7-2	.	.	TRBJ2-3	CASSARTGTDTQYF	TGTGCCAGCAGCGCCCGGACAGGCACAGATACGCAGTATTTT
TRBV20-1	.	.	TRBJ1-6	CSASKGLNNSPLHF	TGCAGTGCTAGTAAGGGGCTTAATAATTCACCCCTCCACTTT
TRBV5-1	.	.	TRBJ1-3	CASSLLSGSGNTIYF	TGCGCCAGCAGCTTGCTGTCAGGCTCTGGAAACACCATATATTTT
TRBV28	.	TRBD2	TRBJ2-5	CASSSPGGEGTQYF	TGTGCCAGCAGTTCCCCCGGGGGGGAAGGGACCCAGTACTTC
TRBV28	.	.	TRBJ1-4	CASTLGTFQEKLFF	TGTGCCAGCACCCTAGGGACTTTCCAAGAAAAACTGTTTTTT
TRBV13	.	TRBD2	TRBJ2-7	CASSFLRGSGSSYEQYF	TGTGCCAGCAGCTTCTTGAGGGGTAGCGGGTCTTCCTACGAGCAGTACTTC
TRBV6-2/TRBV6-3	.	TRBD2	TRBJ2-7	CASGLAGSNYEQYF	TGTGCCAGCGGTTTAGCGGGATCAAACTACGAGCAGTACTTC
TRBV28	.	.	TRBJ2-7	CASSPPFYEQYF	TGTGCCAGCAGTCCCCCTTTCTACGAGCAGTACTTC
TRBV19	.	TRBD2	TRBJ2-1	CASSIDLARTSGRALQFF	TGTGCCAGTAGTATAGATCTCGCCCGGACTAGCGGGAGGGCACTGCAGTTCTTC
TRBV7-2	few	.	TRBJ1-5	CASSLFLGGAQPQHF	TGTGCCAGCAGCTTATTCCTGGGCGGGGCGCAGCCCCAGCATTTT
TRBV27	few	.	TRBJ2-1	CASSFPPDEQFF	TGTGCCAGCAGTTTCCCCCCCGATGAGCAGTTCTTC
TRBV5-5	.	TRBD1	TRBJ2-7	CASSTLPGQGPYEQYF	TGTGCCAGCAGCACGCTCCCTGGACAGGGCCCCTACGAGCAGTACTTC
TRBV27	.	TRBD1	TRBJ1-2	CAHRGSYGYTF	TGTGCCCACAGGGGGTCCTATGGCTACACCTTC
TRBV7-9	.	TRBD1	TRBJ1-1	CATEGQMNTEAFF	TGTGCCACCGAGGGACAGATGAACACTGAAGCTTTCTTT
TRBV7-8	.	.	TRBJ2-3	CASSLAGPDTQYF	TGTGCCAGCAGCTTAGCTGGGCCAGATACGCAGTATTTT
TRBV2	.	TRBD1	TRBJ2-1	CASSLRQGAYNEQFF	TGTGCCAGCAGTTTACGGCAGGGGGCCTACAATGAGCAGTTCTTC
TRBV28	.	TRBD2	TRBJ2-1	CASSRPPGLAYNEQFF	TGTGCCAGCAGTCGCCCTCCGGGACTAGCCTACAATGAGCAGTTCTTC
TRBV7-9	once	.	TRBJ2-7	CASSLGWRGLKDEQYF	TGTGCCAGCAGCTTAGGTTGGAGGGGGCTAAAGGACGAGCAGTACTTC
TRBV10-1	.	.	TRBJ2-7	CASSEGGINEQYF	TGCGCCAGCAGTGAGGGAGGGATCAACGAGCAGTACTTC